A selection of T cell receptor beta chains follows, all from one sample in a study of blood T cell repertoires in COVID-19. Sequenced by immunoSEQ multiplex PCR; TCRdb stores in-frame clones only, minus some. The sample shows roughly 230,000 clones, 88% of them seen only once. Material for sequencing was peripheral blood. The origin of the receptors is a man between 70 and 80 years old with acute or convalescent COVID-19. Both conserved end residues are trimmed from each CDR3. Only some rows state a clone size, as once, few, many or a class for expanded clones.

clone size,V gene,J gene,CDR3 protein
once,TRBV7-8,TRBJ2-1,ASSFTSDPRNEQF
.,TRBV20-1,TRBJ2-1,SASGLSGAHNEQF
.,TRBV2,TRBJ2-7,ASWSAGGTTYEQY
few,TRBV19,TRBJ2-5,ASAWREGGETQY
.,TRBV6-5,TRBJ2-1,ASRQDSYNEQF
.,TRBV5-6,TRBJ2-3,ASSLIRLAGIADTQY
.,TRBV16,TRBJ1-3,ASSPGGTVSGNTIY
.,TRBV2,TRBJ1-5,ASSLTEHSNQPQH
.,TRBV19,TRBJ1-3,ATSQGRGTYSGNTIY
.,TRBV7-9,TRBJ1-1,ASSLPPAEAF
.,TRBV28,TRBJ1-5,ASSLQGNNQPQH
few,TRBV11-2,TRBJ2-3,ASSLDLTDTQY
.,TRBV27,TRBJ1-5,ASSSGQTSNQPQH
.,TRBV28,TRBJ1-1,ASSPAGTTNTEAF
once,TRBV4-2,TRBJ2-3,ASSQVQAGGGSPYTDTQY
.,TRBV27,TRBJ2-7,ASRDRSYEQY
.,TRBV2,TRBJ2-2,ASSEGQANTGELF
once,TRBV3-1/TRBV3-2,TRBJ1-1,ASSHREVNTEAF
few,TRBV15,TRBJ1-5,ATSRERLGNQPQH
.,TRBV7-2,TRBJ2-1,ASSRPPTNEQF
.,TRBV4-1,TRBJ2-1,ASSPPGLAGGIENNEQF
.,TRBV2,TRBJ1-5,ASRIRDTQPQH
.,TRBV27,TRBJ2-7,ASSLSTSERGRFEQY
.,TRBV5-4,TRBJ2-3,ASRRAGGPTDTQY
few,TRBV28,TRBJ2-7,ASSLTGVEQY
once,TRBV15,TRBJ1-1,ATSRDLGWDTEAF
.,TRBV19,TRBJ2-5,ASSSGRASETQY
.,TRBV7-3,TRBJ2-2,ASSLSSPRGANTGELF
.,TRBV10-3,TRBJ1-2,AISESLTGGYGYT
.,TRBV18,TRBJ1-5,ASTTDRANQPQH
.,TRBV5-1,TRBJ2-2,ASSGGQGFRTGELF
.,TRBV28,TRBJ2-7,ASRGTGRTYEQY
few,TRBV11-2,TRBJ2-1,ASSLEGAYNEQF
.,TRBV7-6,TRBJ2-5,ASRKGGEGVQETQY
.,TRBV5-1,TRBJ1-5,ASSLVGGNQPQH
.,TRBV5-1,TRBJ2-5,ASSLSTRQETQY